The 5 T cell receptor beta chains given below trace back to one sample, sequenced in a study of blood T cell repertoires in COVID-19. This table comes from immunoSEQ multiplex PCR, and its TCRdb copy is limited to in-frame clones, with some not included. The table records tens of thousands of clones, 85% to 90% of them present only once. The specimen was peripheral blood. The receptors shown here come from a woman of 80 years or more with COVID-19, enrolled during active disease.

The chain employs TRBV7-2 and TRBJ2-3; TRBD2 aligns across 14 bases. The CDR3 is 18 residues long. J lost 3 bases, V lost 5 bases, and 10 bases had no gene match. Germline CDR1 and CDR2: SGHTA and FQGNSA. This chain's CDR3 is CASSQGTSGRGVTDTQYF. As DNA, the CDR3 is TGTGCCAGCAGCCAAGGGACTAGCGGGAGAGGGGTTACAGATACGCAGTATTTT.

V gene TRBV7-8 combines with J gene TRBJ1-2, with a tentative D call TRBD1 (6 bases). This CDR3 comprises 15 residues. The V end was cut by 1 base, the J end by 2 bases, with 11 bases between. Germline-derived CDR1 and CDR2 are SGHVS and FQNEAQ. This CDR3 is CASSLGVRGNYGYTF. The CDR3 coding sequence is TGTGCCAGCAGCTTAGGGGTCAGGGGAAACTATGGCTACACCTTC.

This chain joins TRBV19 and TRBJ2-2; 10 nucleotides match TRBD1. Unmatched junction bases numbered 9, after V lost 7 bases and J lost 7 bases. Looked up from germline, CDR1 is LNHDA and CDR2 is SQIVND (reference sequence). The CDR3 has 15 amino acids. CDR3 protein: CASTRDRGMGGELFF. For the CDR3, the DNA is TGTGCCAGTACCCGGGACAGGGGAATGGGCGGGGAGCTGTTTTTT. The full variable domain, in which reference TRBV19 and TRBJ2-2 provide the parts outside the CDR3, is DGGITQSPKYLFRKEGQNVTLSCEQNLNHDAMYWYRQDPGQGLRLIYYSQIVNDFQKGDIAEGYSVSREKKESFPLTVTSAQKNPTAFYLCASTRDRGMGGELFFGEGSRLTVL.

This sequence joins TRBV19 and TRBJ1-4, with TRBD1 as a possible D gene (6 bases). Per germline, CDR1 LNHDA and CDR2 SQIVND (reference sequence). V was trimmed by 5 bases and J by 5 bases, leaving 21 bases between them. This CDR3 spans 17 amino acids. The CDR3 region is CASSGFIRGQGNEKLFF. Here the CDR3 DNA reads TGTGCCAGTAGTGGGTTCATCAGGGGACAAGGGAATGAAAAACTGTTTTTT. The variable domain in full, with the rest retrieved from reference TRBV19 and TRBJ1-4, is DGGITQSPKYLFRKEGQNVTLSCEQNLNHDAMYWYRQDPGQGLRLIYYSQIVNDFQKGDIAEGYSVSREKKESFPLTVTSAQKNPTAFYLCASSGFIRGQGNEKLFFGSGTQLSVL.

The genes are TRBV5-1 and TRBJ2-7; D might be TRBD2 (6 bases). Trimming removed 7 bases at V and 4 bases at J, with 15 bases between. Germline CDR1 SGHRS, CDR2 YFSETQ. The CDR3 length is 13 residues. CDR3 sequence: CASGPTSRYEQYF. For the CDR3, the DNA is TGCGCCAGCGGACCTACTAGCCGGTACGAGCAGTACTTC.